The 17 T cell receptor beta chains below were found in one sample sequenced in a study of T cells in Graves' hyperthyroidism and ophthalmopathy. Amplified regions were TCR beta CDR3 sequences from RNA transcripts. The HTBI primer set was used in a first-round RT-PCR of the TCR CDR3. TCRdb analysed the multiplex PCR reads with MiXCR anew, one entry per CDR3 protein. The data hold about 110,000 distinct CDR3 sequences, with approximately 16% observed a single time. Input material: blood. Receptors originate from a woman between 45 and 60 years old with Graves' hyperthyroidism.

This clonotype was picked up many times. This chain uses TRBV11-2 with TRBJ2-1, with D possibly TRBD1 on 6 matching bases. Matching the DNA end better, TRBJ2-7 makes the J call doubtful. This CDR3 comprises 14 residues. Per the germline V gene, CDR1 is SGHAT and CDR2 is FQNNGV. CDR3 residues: CASSLLSGTHEQYV. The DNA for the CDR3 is TGTGCCAGCAGCCTACTATCCGGGACACATGAGCAGTACGTC.

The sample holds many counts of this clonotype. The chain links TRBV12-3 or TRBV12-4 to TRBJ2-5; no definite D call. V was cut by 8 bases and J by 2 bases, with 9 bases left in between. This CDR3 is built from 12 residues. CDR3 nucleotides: TGTGCCAGCTCAATCATTCAAGAGACCCAGTACTTC. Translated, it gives CASSIIQETQYF.

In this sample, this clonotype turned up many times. CDR3 protein: CASSENPTNEKLFF. CDR3 nucleotide sequence: TGTGCCAGCAGTGAAAATCCCACTAATGAAAAACTGTTTTTT. The V and J genes are TRBV6-4 and TRBJ1-4; D ambiguous. CDR1 and CDR2 from the germline V gene are MRHNA and SNTAGT. CDR3 size: 14 residues. Trimming took off 3 bases at V and 2 bases at J, with 7 bases between the two ends.

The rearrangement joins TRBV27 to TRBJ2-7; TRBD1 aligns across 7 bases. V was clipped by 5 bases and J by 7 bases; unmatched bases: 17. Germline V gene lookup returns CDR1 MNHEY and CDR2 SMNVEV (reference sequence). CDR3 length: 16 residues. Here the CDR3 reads CASSKNSGQLLGEQYF. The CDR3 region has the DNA TGTGCCAGCAGTAAAAACTCGGGACAGCTGTTAGGGGAGCAGTACTTC.

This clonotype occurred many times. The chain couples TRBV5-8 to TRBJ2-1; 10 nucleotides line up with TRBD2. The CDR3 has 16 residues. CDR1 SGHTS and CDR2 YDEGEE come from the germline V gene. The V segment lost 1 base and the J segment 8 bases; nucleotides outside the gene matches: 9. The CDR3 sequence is CASSLLASGSIDEQFF. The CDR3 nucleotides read TGTGCCAGCAGCTTGCTTGCTAGCGGGAGTATAGATGAGCAGTTCTTC.

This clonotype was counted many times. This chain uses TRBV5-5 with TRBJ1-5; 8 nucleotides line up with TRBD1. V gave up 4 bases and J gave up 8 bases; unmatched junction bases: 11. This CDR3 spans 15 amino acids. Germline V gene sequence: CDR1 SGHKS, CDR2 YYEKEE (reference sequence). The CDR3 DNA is TGTGCCAGCAGCCCGTCGACAGGGGAGAAAGAGCCCCAGCATTTT. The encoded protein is CASSPSTGEKEPQHF.

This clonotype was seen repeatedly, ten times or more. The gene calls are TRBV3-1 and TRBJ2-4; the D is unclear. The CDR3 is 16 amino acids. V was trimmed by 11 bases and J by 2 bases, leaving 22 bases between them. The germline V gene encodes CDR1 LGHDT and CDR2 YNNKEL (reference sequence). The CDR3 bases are TGTGCCGGTCCCCCACGCAGCCCCCTCACCAAAAACATTCAGTACTTC. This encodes CAGPPRSPLTKNIQYF.

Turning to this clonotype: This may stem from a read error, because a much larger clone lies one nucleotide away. For the CDR3, the DNA is TGTGCCAGCAGCTTAGCGGGGTGGGGTGAGCAGTACTTC. Amino acids: CASSLAGWGEQYF. The chain is built from TRBV7-6 and TRBJ2-7; D is unclear. V lost 0 bases and J lost 7, with 10 bases in between. CDR3 length equals 13 residues. Germline V gene lookup returns CDR1 SGHVS and CDR2 FNYEAQ.

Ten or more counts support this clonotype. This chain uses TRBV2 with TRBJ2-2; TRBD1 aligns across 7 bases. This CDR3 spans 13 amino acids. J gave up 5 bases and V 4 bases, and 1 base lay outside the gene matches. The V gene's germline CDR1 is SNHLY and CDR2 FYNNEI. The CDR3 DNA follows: TGTGCCAGCAGTGGACAGGGAACCGGGGAGCTGTTTTTT. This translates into CASSGQGTGELFF.

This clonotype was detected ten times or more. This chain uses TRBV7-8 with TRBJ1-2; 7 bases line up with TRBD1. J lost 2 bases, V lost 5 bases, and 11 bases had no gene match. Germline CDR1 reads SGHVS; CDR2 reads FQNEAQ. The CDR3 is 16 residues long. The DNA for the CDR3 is TGTGCCAGCAGCGATCGAATGACAGGGAGAAACTATGGCTACACCTTC. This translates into CASSDRMTGRNYGYTF.

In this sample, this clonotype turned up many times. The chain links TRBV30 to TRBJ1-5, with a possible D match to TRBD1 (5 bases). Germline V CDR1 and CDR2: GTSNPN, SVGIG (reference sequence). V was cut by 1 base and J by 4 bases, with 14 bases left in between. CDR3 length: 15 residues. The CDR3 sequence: CAWSGTLVGNQPQHF. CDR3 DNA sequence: TGTGCCTGGAGTGGGACACTCGTTGGTAATCAGCCCCAGCATTTT.

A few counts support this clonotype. The CDR3: CASSYTGTGGEQYF. The CDR3 coding sequence is TGTGCCAGCAGTTACACCGGGACAGGGGGCGAGCAGTACTTC. This chain uses TRBV6-9 with TRBJ2-7; 11 bases line up with TRBD1. There are 14 residues in the CDR3. The germline V gene has CDR1 MNHGY and CDR2 SVAAGI. V lost 3 bases, J lost 6 bases, and 4 bases stayed unmatched.

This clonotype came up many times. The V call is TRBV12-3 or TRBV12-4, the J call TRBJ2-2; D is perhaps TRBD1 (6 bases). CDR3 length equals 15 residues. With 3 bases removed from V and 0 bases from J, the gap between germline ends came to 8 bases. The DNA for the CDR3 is TGTGCCAGCAGTTTGGGGACACCGAACACCGGGGAGCTGTTTTTT. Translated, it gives CASSLGTPNTGELFF.

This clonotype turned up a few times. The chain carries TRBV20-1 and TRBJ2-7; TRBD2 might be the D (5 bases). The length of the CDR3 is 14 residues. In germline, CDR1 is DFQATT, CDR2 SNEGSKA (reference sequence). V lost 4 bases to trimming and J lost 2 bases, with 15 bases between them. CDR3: CSAIPTQRAYEQYV. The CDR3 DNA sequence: TGCAGTGCTATCCCGACCCAGAGGGCCTACGAGCAGTACGTC.

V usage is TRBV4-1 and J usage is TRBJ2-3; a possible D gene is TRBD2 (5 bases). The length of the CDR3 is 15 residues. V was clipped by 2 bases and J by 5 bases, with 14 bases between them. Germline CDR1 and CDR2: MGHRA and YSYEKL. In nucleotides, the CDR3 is TGCGCCAGCAGCCAACAACTAGGGTTAAAAGATACGCAGTATTTT. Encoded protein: CASSQQLGLKDTQYF.

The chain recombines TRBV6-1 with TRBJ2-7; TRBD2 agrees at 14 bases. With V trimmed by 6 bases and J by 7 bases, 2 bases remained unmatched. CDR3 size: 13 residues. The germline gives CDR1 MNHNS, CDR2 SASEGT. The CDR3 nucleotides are TGTGCCAGCAGGACTAGCGGGAGGGTAGAGCAGTACGTC. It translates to CASRTSGRVEQYV.

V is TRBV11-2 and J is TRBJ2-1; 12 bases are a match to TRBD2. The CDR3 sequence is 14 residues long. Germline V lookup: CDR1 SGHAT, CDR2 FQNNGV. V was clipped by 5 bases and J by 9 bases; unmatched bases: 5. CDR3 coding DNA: TGTGCCAGCAGCCCTGGGACTAGCGGGCGTGAGCAGTTCTTC. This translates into CASSPGTSGREQFF.